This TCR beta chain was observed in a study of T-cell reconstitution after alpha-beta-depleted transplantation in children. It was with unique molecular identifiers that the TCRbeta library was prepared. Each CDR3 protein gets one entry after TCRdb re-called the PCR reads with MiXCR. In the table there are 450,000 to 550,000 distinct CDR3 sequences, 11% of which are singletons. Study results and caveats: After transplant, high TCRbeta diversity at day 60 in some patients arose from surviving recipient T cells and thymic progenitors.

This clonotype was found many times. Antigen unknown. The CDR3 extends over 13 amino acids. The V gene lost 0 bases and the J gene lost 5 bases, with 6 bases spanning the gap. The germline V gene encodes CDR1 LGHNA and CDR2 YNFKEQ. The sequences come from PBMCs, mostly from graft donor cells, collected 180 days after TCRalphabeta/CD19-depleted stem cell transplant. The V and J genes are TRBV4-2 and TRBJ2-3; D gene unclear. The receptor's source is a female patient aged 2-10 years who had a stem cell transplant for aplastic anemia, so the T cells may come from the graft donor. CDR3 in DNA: TGTGCCAGCAGCCAAGATAGAGGAGATACGCAGTATTTT. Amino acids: CASSQDRGDTQYF.